This paragraph reports one T cell receptor (beta chain). This clonotype was recorded at least ten times. Its antigen is still unknown. No base quality information exists; no much larger clone differs at one position. These data come from a study of naive and memory T cell subsets (dated by TCRdb to the late 2010s). Notes on the research overall: An open-source, UMI-based TCR alpha and beta sequencing pipeline was applied to sorted naive and memory peripheral blood T cell subsets. RNA was DNase-treated and reverse transcribed with TCR constant-region primers, mostly using SuperScript III. The functional CMV T cell responses agreed completely with IgG serology results.

Libraries were constructed by UMI-ligation and nested PCR. An equimolar mix of two oligonucleotides covering both TRBC1 and TRBC2 was used as the beta constant-region primer. T4 RNA ligase 1 ligated a single-stranded oligonucleotide carrying the SP2 primer and a 12-nucleotide UMI to the cDNA 3' end. Four rounds of PCR, combining the SP2 primer with nested alpha and beta constant-region primers, were used to amplify the ligated cDNA. The ligation reaction was incubated at 16°C for about 18-24 hours. PCR2 was usually performed as a SYBR Green qPCR and halted at a preset threshold so that over-amplification would not occur. Agencourt AMPure XP magnetic beads were used for all purifications after the first. Libraries were quantified by Qubit and checked on a TapeStation, with a main peak expected near 650 bp. Pooled libraries were sequenced on an Illumina MiSeq using v2 2x251 paired-end kits, and typically roughly 0.85-2.2 million reads were obtained per sample. Each sample's library went into the pool at approximately 4.3 nM, and roughly 4.5-7.5% PhiX was added to help with cluster recognition. The original methods were these. Using tag matching that tolerated one base-pair mismatch, Decombinator assigned V and J genes to FASTQ reads that had been processed by Demultiplexor. Collapsinator used UMIs to correct both sequencing errors and frequency errors arising from PCR heterogeneity. CDR3Translator translated TCRs and extracted CDR3s from the conserved cysteine to the FGXG phenylalanine, flagging non-productive sequences. Repertoires were subsampled to equal numbers of UMI-defined TCRs before Gini, Shannon entropy and inverse Simpson indices were calculated. Clonotype abundance distributions were fitted to a power law by maximum likelihood within the linear range. On one naive CD8 sample, the pipeline and MIGEC gave similar UMI counts, unique TCR numbers and clonal distributions. The repertoires were searched for roughly 7,900 CMV-associated CDR3 sequences that had been compiled from VDJdb and a published dataset. In-frame beta chains were kept once TCRdb had trimmed the public reads at Q25 with fastp and called clones with MiXCR. CDR3 protein duplicates are merged, each entry listing the most common genes and DNA. V and J calls and clone size were set by TCRdb, not the authors. For this sample the table gives around 31,000 distinct CDR3 sequences, of which around 11% were detected only once. More than 15% of the sample comes from the top ten.

Relative to germline, V is 1 base shorter and J is 5 bases shorter, with 20 bases between their ends. CDR1 and CDR2, looked up from the germline V gene, are SGHTA and FQGNSA. The CDR3 contains 17 residues, cysteine and phenylalanine counted. The kept DNA is CDR3 alone, 51 bases in frame from the first base. Separate amplification of TCR alpha and beta chain libraries was performed from the second PCR step onward. Donor CMV status was determined by IFNgamma production from CD4+ T cells after overnight stimulation of fresh PBMCs with CMV viral lysate. CD4 T cells were positively selected with Miltenyi beads, followed by positive selection of CD8 T cells from the CD4-negative fraction. Cells were stained for CD3, CD4, CD8, CD45RA, CD27 and a live/dead dye and were sorted on a BD Aria II into four subsets based on CD45RA and CD27. Effector memory cells were sorted as CD45RA-CD27-, whereas EMRA cells were sorted as CD45RA+CD27-. Blood came from a few healthy volunteers, each fractionated into CD4 and CD8 T cells and then into four differentiation subsets. About 0.13 L of peripheral blood was collected from each donor, and PBMC were isolated by Ficoll-Paque PLUS density-gradient centrifugation. Sorted cells were lysed in RLT buffer, after which RNA was extracted using a Qiagen RNeasy kit and stored at -80 degrees C.

Points the paper makes about the study in general: No ground truth was available to validate the repertoire findings for the naive and memory subsets. In both CD4 and CD8 cells, the Gini index increased while Shannon and inverse Simpson diversity decreased from naive through CM, EM and EMRA. RNA-based TCR counts may be influenced by expression changes linked to T cell activation and differentiation. A clonotype was defined as a single alpha or beta chain sequence rather than as a paired alpha/beta receptor. After error correction, over 95% of naive TCR sequences appeared only once, giving much steeper abundance distributions than memory subsets. A power law was followed by TCR abundance, with an exponent that differed between naive and memory subsets but was consistent across the three individuals.

The TCR sequence derives from a human donor in good health. The chain joins TRBV7-2 to TRBJ1-2; the D gene is perhaps TRBD1, from 5 matching bases. The specimen was effector memory CD4+ T cells from blood. The meaning of the sample's cell subset or site label: effector memory, CD45RA- CD27-. CDR3 protein: CASSLGVGEGRQYGYTF. The DNA sequence is TGTGCCAGCAGCTTAGGAGTTGGGGAGGGGCGTCAATATGGCTACACCTTC.